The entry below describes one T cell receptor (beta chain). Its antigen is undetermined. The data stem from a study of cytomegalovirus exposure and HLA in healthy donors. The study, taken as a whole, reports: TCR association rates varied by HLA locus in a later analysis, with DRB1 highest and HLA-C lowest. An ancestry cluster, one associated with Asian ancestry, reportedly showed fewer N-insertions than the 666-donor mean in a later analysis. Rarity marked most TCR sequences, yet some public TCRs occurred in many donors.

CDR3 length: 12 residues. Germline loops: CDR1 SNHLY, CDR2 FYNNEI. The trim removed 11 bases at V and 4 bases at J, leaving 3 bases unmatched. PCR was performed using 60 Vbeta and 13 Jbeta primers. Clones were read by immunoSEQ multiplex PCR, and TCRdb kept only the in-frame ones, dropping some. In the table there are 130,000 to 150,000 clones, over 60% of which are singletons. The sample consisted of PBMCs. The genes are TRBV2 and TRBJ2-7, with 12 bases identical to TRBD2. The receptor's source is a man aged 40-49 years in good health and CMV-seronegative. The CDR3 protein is CASGLAGYEQYF. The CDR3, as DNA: TGTGCCTCGGGACTAGCGGGTTACGAGCAGTACTTC.